The 13 T cell receptor beta chains reported below all come from one sample, sequenced in a study of shared clonotypes between healthy human individuals. Profiled with immunoSEQ multiplex PCR; TCRdb holds only in-frame clones, not every one. This table holds about 1.1 million clones, around 77% found once. The sample consisted of memory CD4+ T cells from PBMCs. Subset meaning: CD45RA-negative fraction. These receptors all stem from a man between 18 and 29 years old in good health. Some clones in this sample may be carry-over from other donors' samples.

This chain links TRBV5-1 with TRBJ2-7, with TRBD1 matching 10 bases. Germline-derived CDR1 and CDR2 are SGHRS and YFSETQ. The CDR3 consists of 15 residues. After removal of 0 bases from V and 2 bases from J, the junction contained 2 bases not matched to a gene. The CDR3 reads CASSLVTGGPYEQYF. CDR3 DNA sequence: TGCGCCAGCAGCTTGGTGACAGGGGGCCCCTACGAGCAGTACTTC.

This rearrangement joins TRBV27 to TRBJ2-3; tentative D call: TRBD1 (5 bases). The ends were cut back, 5 bases at V and 2 bases at J, with 17 bases in the middle. There are 16 residues in the CDR3. Germline CDR1 is MNHEY and CDR2 is SMNVEV (reference sequence). CDR3 sequence: CASSRASTAYTDTQYF. The DNA for the CDR3 is TGTGCCAGCAGTCGGGCCTCGACAGCGTACACAGATACGCAGTATTTT.

The gene calls are TRBV27 and TRBJ1-6, with unresolved D. This CDR3 comprises 11 residues. Germline lookup yields CDR1 MNHEY and CDR2 SMNVEV (reference sequence). V lost 3 bases and J lost 9, with 3 bases in between. CDR3 protein: CASSLSSPLHF. The CDR3 nucleotides are TGTGCCAGCAGTTTGAGTTCACCCCTCCACTTT.

This clone appeared a few times. This chain joins TRBV27 and TRBJ2-3; D is unclear. The germline V gene encodes CDR1 MNHEY and CDR2 SMNVEV (reference sequence). V gave up 7 bases and J gave up 5 bases, with 13 bases separating them. The CDR3 length is 13 residues. The CDR3 sequence: CASTLIPGDTQYF. CDR3 in DNA: TGTGCCAGCACACTAATCCCCGGAGATACGCAGTATTTT.

V usage is TRBV9 and J usage is TRBJ1-4; possibly TRBD1 for D (5 bases). Looked up from germline, CDR1 is SGDLS and CDR2 is YYNGEE. V was trimmed by 4 bases and J by 1 base, leaving 20 bases between them. The CDR3 contains 18 residues. CDR3 loop: CASSKRQRGSGTNEKLFF. The CDR3 coding sequence is TGTGCCAGCAGCAAACGACAGAGAGGATCTGGAACTAATGAAAAACTGTTTTTT.

The V call is TRBV5-1, the J call TRBJ1-2, with 10 bases that match TRBD1. The CDR3 runs 14 residues. The germline CDR1 and CDR2 sequences are SGHRS and YFSETQ. Trimming cost V 4 bases and J 5 bases; bases outside gene matches: 5. The CDR3 sequence: CASSPWTGGYGYTF. CDR3 bases: TGCGCCAGCAGCCCTTGGACAGGGGGATATGGCTACACCTTC. The variable domain in full, completed from reference TRBV5-1 and TRBJ1-2, reads KAGVTQTPRYLIKTRGQQVTLSCSPISGHRSVSWYQQTPGQGLQFLFEYFSETQRNKGNFPGRFSGRQFSNSRSEMNVSTLELGDSALYLCASSPWTGGYGYTFGSGTRLTVV.

The chain couples TRBV28 to TRBJ2-4; 9 nucleotides align to TRBD2. Germline V gene data show CDR1 as MDHEN and CDR2 as SYDVKM. V dropped 6 bases and J dropped 0; count of bases not matched to a gene: 9. The CDR3 extends over 17 amino acids. This CDR3 reads CASRVAGEGLAKNIQYF. The CDR3 nucleotides read TGTGCCAGCAGAGTAGCGGGAGAGGGATTAGCCAAAAACATTCAGTACTTC.

The chain has TRBV30 and TRBJ2-2; D is uncertain. The germline V and J ends were trimmed by 4 bases and 4 bases, with 16 bases remaining between them. Germline V CDR1 and CDR2: GTSNPN, SVGIG (reference sequence). This CDR3 has 15 amino acids. The CDR3 here is CAWKLGQLPTGELFF. The CDR3 nucleotides are TGTGCCTGGAAATTGGGCCAGCTTCCCACCGGGGAGCTGTTTTTT.

J is TRBJ2-3 and V is TRBV28; D is perhaps TRBD2 (7 bases). Trimming stripped 6 bases from V and 2 bases from J, with 15 bases between. CDR3 length: 15 amino acids. The germline gives CDR1 MDHEN, CDR2 SYDVKM. In nucleotides, the CDR3 is TGTGCCAGCAGCCTTTCGGGGGGCATCACAGATACGCAGTATTTT. This translates into CASSLSGGITDTQYF.

The rearrangement links TRBV28 to TRBJ2-7; the D is unclear. Deletions cut 5 bases from V and 10 bases from J, with 18 bases between. CDR1 and CDR2 (germline): MDHEN, SYDVKM. This CDR3 has 13 amino acids. Written as DNA, the CDR3 is TGTGCCAGCAGTGAGCAGGCCGGGTCCGCCCAGTACTTC. Amino acid sequence: CASSEQAGSAQYF.

V usage is TRBV27 and J usage is TRBJ1-1; TRBD1 agrees at 8 bases. The CDR3 totals 15 residues. Germline lookup yields CDR1 MNHEY and CDR2 SMNVEV (reference sequence). V was pared by 3 bases and J by 1 base, with 4 bases of the junction left unmatched. The CDR3 sequence: CASSFWGQENTEAFF. The DNA for the CDR3 is TGTGCCAGCAGTTTTTGGGGACAGGAGAACACTGAAGCTTTCTTT.

This sequence joins TRBV28 and TRBJ2-5, with TRBD2 matching over 10 bases. The CDR3 spans 15 residues. V lost 5 bases and J lost 4; bases outside the gene matches: 7. Germline CDR1 MDHEN, CDR2 SYDVKM. The CDR3 is CASSTLAGFTETQYF. The DNA for the CDR3 is TGTGCCAGCAGTACACTAGCGGGATTCACAGAGACCCAGTACTTC.

V is TRBV5-1 and J is TRBJ1-2, with a weak D call TRBD1 (6 bases). CDR1 and CDR2 (germline): SGHRS, YFSETQ. The CDR3 totals 13 residues. The V gene lost 4 bases and the J gene lost 8 bases, with 15 bases spanning the gap. CDR3 DNA: TGCGCCAGCAGCCCGGCGGGGGCGCGAGGCTACACCTTC. As protein: CASSPAGARGYTF. The full variable domain, completed using reference TRBV5-1 and TRBJ1-2, is KAGVTQTPRYLIKTRGQQVTLSCSPISGHRSVSWYQQTPGQGLQFLFEYFSETQRNKGNFPGRFSGRQFSNSRSEMNVSTLELGDSALYLCASSPAGARGYTFGSGTRLTVV.